The next 5 T cell receptor delta chains were all read from a single sample in a study of delta chains in infants with herpesvirus infections. Gamma-chain- and delta-chain-specific primers converted PBMC RNA into TCR cDNA. TCRdb re-called the RT-PCR reads using CATT. The table shows a few hundred delta-chain clones, with roughly 63% occurring only once. The starting material was peripheral blood, obtained at time point 4 of longitudinal follow-up. The receptor set was obtained from a human donor who was a Ugandan infant, either HIV-exposed or HIV-unexposed (not recorded which).

About this clone itself: This likely stems from a read error, as it lies one base from a far larger clone. The chain links TRDV3 to TRDJ1; weak D call: TRDD3 (8 bases). There are 19 residues in the CDR3. Germline V gene data show CDR1 as TVYSNPD and CDR2 as GDNSRS (reference sequence). V lost 4 bases, J lost 0 bases, and 30 bases lay in between. The CDR3 loop reads CASPPSCRGIARNTDKLIF. The CDR3 nucleotides read TGTGCCTCTCCCCCTTCCTGCCGGGGGATAGCCAGAAACACCGATAAACTCATCTTT.

In the case of this clone: A single base is all that separates this from a far larger clone, so a read error is likely. The chain has TRDV1 and TRDJ1; 8 bases fit TRDD3. The ends lost 0 bases at V and 3 bases at J; junction bases unmatched: 18. Per germline, CDR1 TSWWSYY and CDR2 QGS. CDR3 size: 20 residues. CDR3: CALGELPQASLQGYADKLIF. CDR3 coding DNA: TGTGCTCTTGGGGAACTCCCCCAAGCCTCCCTACAGGGATACGCCGATAAACTCATCTTT.

About this clone itself: With only one base between it and a far larger clone, this is likely a read error. The rearrangement joins TRDV1 to TRDJ1; TRDD3 agrees at 10 bases. The CDR3 covers 25 residues. J lost 0 bases, V lost 2 bases, and 30 bases had no gene match. CDR1 is TSWWSYY and CDR2 is QGS in the germline V gene. CDR3 sequence: CALGEIVLRGDHTGGLLAYTDKLIF. The CDR3 region has the DNA TGTGCTCTTGGGGAAATAGTCCTACGAGGGGATCATACTGGGGGATTGTTGGCGTACACCGATAAACTCATCTTT.

Concerning this clone itself: This likely traces to a read error, being one base from a far larger clone. The chain joins TRDV1 to TRDJ2; 11 nucleotides line up with TRDD3. The CDR3 sequence is 20 residues long. Germline V lookup: CDR1 TSWWSYY, CDR2 QGS. As DNA, the CDR3 is TGTGCTATTGGGGAAGATCCTATCTGGGGGATACCTCCTTTGACAGCACAACTCTTCTTT. Translation: CAIGEDPIWGIPPLTAQLFF.

The chain carries TRDV2 and TRDJ3, with 11 positions matching TRDD3. The length of the CDR3 is 18 residues. Germline lookup yields CDR1 GEAIGNYY and CDR2 EKD. V dropped 0 bases and J dropped 2; count of bases not matched to a gene: 2. CDR3 sequence reads: CACDTVLGDTWDTRQMFF. Here the CDR3 DNA reads TGTGCCTGTGACACCGTACTGGGGGATACCTGGGACACCCGACAGATGTTTTTC.